These 27 T cell receptor beta chains were sequenced from one sample in a study of T cell clonality in common variable immunodeficiency. The protocol was immunoSEQ multiplex PCR, while the TCRdb copy is restricted to in-frame clones and leaves out a portion. This sample carries around 39,000 clones, none of them present only once. Specimen: peripheral blood mononuclear cells. The receptors were gathered from a person aged 18 to 75 in good health.

This clone was found a few times. The CDR3 DNA, read in part, is TGTGCCAGTAGTCTCTCGACAGGA. Its protein is CASSLSTG. The entire CDR3 sequence reads CASSLSTGAFF. This chain uses TRBV19 with TRBJ1-1, with D possibly matching TRBD1 (6 bases). The CDR3 end is not reached by the read, which stops 3 residues before it; the germline J gene fills it in. Germline CDR1 reads LNHDA; CDR2 reads SQIVND (reference sequence). The CDR3 loop spans 11 amino acids. Drawing the rest from reference TRBV19 and TRBJ1-1, the complete variable domain is DGGITQSPKYLFRKEGQNVTLSCEQNLNHDAMYWYRQDPGQGLRLIYYSQIVNDFQKGDIAEGYSVSREKKESFPLTVTSAQKNPTAFYLCASSLSTGAFFGQGTRLTVV.

This clone was seen repeatedly, ten times or more. The read stops 3 residues short of the end of the CDR3; the missing end is completed from the germline J gene. The rearrangement joins TRBV6-1 to TRBJ2-3; TRBD1 agrees at 8 bases. Germline CDR1 MNHNS, CDR2 SASEGT. This CDR3 contains 16 residues. V shed 6 bases and J 6 bases; nucleotides not matched to a gene: 14. Here the CDR3 reads CASRESGGRAGDTQYF. CDR3 DNA (partial): TGTGCCAGCAGAGAATCAGGGGGCCGCGCTGGTGATACG.

Ten or more counts support this clone. The read comes to an end 3 residues before the CDR3 does, leaving the germline J gene to fill in the end. This chain links TRBV18 with TRBJ2-7, with D hard to call. With 6 bases removed from V and 0 bases from J, the gap between germline ends came to 15 bases. The germline gives CDR1 KGHSH, CDR2 LQKENI. This CDR3 contains 15 residues. Partial CDR3 DNA: TGTGCCAGCTCTGGCAGGCTGGAAAGCTCCTACGAG. Translated, it gives CASSGRLESSYE. The entire CDR3 reads CASSGRLESSYEQYF.

This clone was found many times. The CDR3 end is not reached by the read, which stops 3 residues before it; the germline J gene fills it in. This rearrangement joins TRBV13 to TRBJ1-5; D gene unclear. Between the trimmed V and J ends, which lost 5 bases and 0 bases, there was a span of 8 bases. Germline assignment: CDR1 PRHDT and CDR2 FYEKMQ (reference sequence). The CDR3 consists of 14 residues. The chain's CDR3 is CASSVGLSNQPQHF. Incomplete CDR3 DNA: TGTGCCAGCAGCGTCGGACTTAGCAATCAGCCC.

In this sample, this clone turned up many times. The observed sequence ends 3 residues before the CDR3 terminus, with the missing tail filled in from the germline J gene. The gene calls are TRBV7-8 and TRBJ2-1; possibly TRBD1 for D (5 bases). Trimming left V 1 base short and J 8 bases short, with 6 bases between. The CDR3 covers 12 residues. The germline V gene encodes CDR1 SGHVS and CDR2 FQNEAQ. The CDR3 sequence is CASSLGGDEQFF. The sequenced CDR3 bases are TGTGCCAGCAGCTTAGGGGGCGATGAG.

This clone came up many times. Read coverage stops 3 residues before the CDR3 terminus; the germline J gene supplies the remainder. The chain has TRBV19 and TRBJ2-7; 7 nucleotides line up with TRBD2. Trimming cost V 8 bases and J 3 bases; bases outside gene matches: 7. This CDR3 is 13 amino acids long. Looked up from germline, CDR1 is LNHDA and CDR2 is SQIVND (reference sequence). CDR3 bases read: TGTGCCAGTGCCTCTGGGGGGGTCTACGAG. Translation: CASASGGVYE. The CDR3 in full is CASASGGVYEQYF.

This clone occurred many times. The CDR3 end is not reached by the read, which stops 3 residues before it; the germline J gene fills it in. This chain uses TRBV4-1 with TRBJ2-5, with 12 positions matching TRBD1. CDR3 length: 16 amino acids. Looked up from germline, CDR1 is MGHRA and CDR2 is YSYEKL. V lost 0 bases to trimming and J lost 5 bases; unmatched junction nucleotides: 4. CDR3: CASSQDGTGGFETQYF. The CDR3 DNA, read in part, is TGCGCCAGCAGCCAAGATGGGACAGGGGGCTTTGAGACC.

Many counts were recorded for this clone. The CDR3 loop is CASSLGTGGSNEQYF. The CDR3 bases that were read are TGTGCCAGCAGCTTGGGGACAGGGGGCTCAAACGAG. The chain links TRBV7-6 to TRBJ2-7; 12 bases are a match to TRBD1. From the germline J gene comes the end of the CDR3, since the read stops 3 residues before it. The length of the CDR3 is 15 residues. The V gene end was trimmed by 3 bases and the J gene end by 5 bases; junction bases not matched to a gene: 5. From germline, CDR1 is SGHVS and CDR2 FNYEAQ.

This clone was seen ten or more times. The missing CDR3 end, 3 residues past where the read stops, is filled in from the germline J gene. The chain links TRBV5-1 to TRBJ2-1; D call uncertain. This CDR3 has 17 residues. The V gene's germline CDR1 is SGHRS and CDR2 YFSETQ. Deletions cut 4 bases from V and 5 bases from J, with 22 bases between. The CDR3 here is CASSPVVGGPIDNEQFF. The CDR3 bases that were read are TGCGCCAGCAGCCCGGTTGTGGGTGGGCCGATTGACAATGAG.

Many counts were recorded for this clone. The CDR3 goes on 3 residues after the read ends, and that part is filled in from the germline J gene. The genes are TRBV28 and TRBJ2-5; 7 bases line up with TRBD1. The trim removed 2 bases at V and 5 bases at J, leaving 5 bases unmatched. Germline values: CDR1 MDHEN, CDR2 SYDVKM. The CDR3 length is 14 residues. The covered CDR3 bases are TGTGCCAGCAGTTTAGTGACAGGGATTGAGACC. As protein: CASSLVTGIET. The entire CDR3 reads CASSLVTGIETQYF.

This clone was seen at least ten times. Read sequence stops 3 residues before the CDR3 end, and the germline J gene provides the missing end. The chain employs TRBV20-1 and TRBJ2-7; D might be TRBD1 (5 bases). This CDR3 is built from 11 residues. Germline-derived CDR1 and CDR2 are DFQATT and SNEGSKA (reference sequence). Trimming removed 2 bases from V and 5 bases from J, with 7 bases in between. Partial CDR3 DNA: TGCAGTGCTAGAAAAGGGGACGAG. Translating gives CSARKGDE. The complete CDR3 reads CSARKGDEQYF.

In this sample, this clone turned up many times. CDR3 loop: CASSRDRGFATQYF. The part of the CDR3 DNA that was read is TGTGCCAGCAGCCGGGACAGGGGGTTTGCGACC. The chain uses TRBV12-3 or TRBV12-4 and TRBJ2-5; 11 bases fit TRBD1. The CDR3 end lies 3 residues beyond the end of the read and is filled in from the germline J gene. The CDR3 consists of 14 residues. V dropped 6 bases and J dropped 7; count of bases not matched to a gene: 7.

This clone was recorded many times. An end of the junction does not agree with germline; a read error may underlie this. The CDR3 extends 3 residues past the end of the read, so its final part is completed from the germline J gene. V usage is TRBV7-7 and J usage is TRBJ2-7; 10 bases are a match to TRBD1. CDR1 and CDR2 from the germline V gene are SSHAT and FNYEAQ (reference sequence). CDR3 length: 14 residues. CDR3 sequence: CASSPGTGAYEQYF. The sequenced part of the CDR3 DNA is TGTGCTAGCAGCCCCGGGACAGGGGCCTACGAG. The complete variable domain, with remaining parts taken from reference TRBV7-7 and TRBJ2-7, reads GAGVSQSPRYKVTKRGQDVTLRCDPISSHATLYWYQQALGQGPEFLTYFNYEAQPDKSGLPSDRFSAERPEGSISTLTIQRTEQRDSAMYRCASSPGTGAYEQYFGPGTRLTVT.

This clone has at least ten counts. The read ends 3 residues shy of where the CDR3 ends; the end is completed using the germline J gene. V and J are TRBV4-1 and TRBJ2-7; a possible D gene is TRBD1 (6 bases). From germline, CDR1 is MGHRA and CDR2 YSYEKL. V lost 2 bases to trimming and J lost 5 bases, with 13 bases between them. This CDR3 region has 14 residues. The sequenced CDR3 bases are TGCGCCAGCAGCCAAAACGAGGGGGTGGACGAG. Its protein product is CASSQNEGVDE. The whole CDR3 region reads CASSQNEGVDEQYF.

This clone has ten or more counts. The read stops 3 residues short of the end of the CDR3; the missing end is completed from the germline J gene. The chain employs TRBV30 and TRBJ2-2, with unresolved D. Germline values: CDR1 GTSNPN, CDR2 SVGIG (reference sequence). The CDR3 is 13 amino acids. The CDR3 region is CAWRRAWNSPLFF. The sequenced CDR3 bases are TGTGCCTGGAGAAGGGCATGGAATTCACCG.

This clone was detected many times. The read falls 3 residues short of the CDR3 end, and the missing part is taken from the germline J gene. This sequence joins TRBV30 and TRBJ1-1, with unresolved D. The CDR3 length is 11 residues. The V gene lost 2 bases and the J gene lost 2 bases, with 3 bases spanning the gap. CDR1 and CDR2 (germline): GTSNPN, SVGIG (reference sequence). The CDR3 DNA, read in part, is TGTGCCTGGAGTCTAAACACTGAA. This encodes CAWSLNTE. The entire CDR3 reads CAWSLNTEAFF.

A remark on this clone: Sequencing ends 3 residues short of the CDR3 end; the germline J gene provides the rest. V usage is TRBV25-1 and J usage is TRBJ2-1, with 7 positions matching TRBD2. The CDR3 has 14 residues. CDR1 and CDR2 from the germline V gene are MGHDK and SYGVNS. V lost 7 bases, J lost 5 bases, and 8 bases stayed unmatched. CDR3 DNA, as far as it was read: TGTGCCAGCAAGCCCCGGGGGGTCCACAATGAG. It translates to CASKPRGVHNE. The CDR3, in full, reads CASKPRGVHNEQFF.

There are many counts of this clone. The missing CDR3 end, 3 residues past where the read stops, is filled in from the germline J gene. This chain links TRBV20-1 with TRBJ2-2; no clear D gene. This CDR3 has 13 amino acids. Between the trimmed V and J ends, which lost 3 bases and 3 bases, there was a span of 8 bases. CDR1 is DFQATT, CDR2 SNEGSKA, per germline (reference sequence). The covered CDR3 bases are TGCAGTGCTAGCGACTTTTACACCGGGGAG. This gives the protein CSASDFYTGE. The full CDR3 protein is CSASDFYTGELFF.

This clone turned up a few times. The CDR3 end lies 3 residues beyond the end of the read and is filled in from the germline J gene. The chain recombines TRBV19 with TRBJ1-1; TRBD1 agrees at 11 bases. This CDR3 has 14 residues. From germline, CDR1 is LNHDA and CDR2 SQIVND (reference sequence). CDR3 bases read: TGTGCCAGTAGCGAGGGACAGGGGGGGAGATGG. Its translation is CASSEGQGGRW. The whole CDR3 reads CASSEGQGGRWAFF.

To note about this clone: Read sequence stops 3 residues before the CDR3 end, and the germline J gene provides the missing end. This chain uses TRBV6-1 with TRBJ2-2; D might be TRBD1 (7 bases). The length of the CDR3 is 15 residues. CDR1 MNHNS and CDR2 SASEGT come from the germline V gene. CDR3 bases read: TGTGCCAGCAGTGAAGAGGAGACAGGGAGGAGAAAG. Its translation: CASSEEETGRRK. The entire CDR3 protein reads CASSEEETGRRKLFF.

This clone was detected many times. The CDR3 is cut off 3 residues early in the read; its end comes from the germline J gene. The chain links TRBV2 to TRBJ1-6; 8 positions agree with TRBD1. CDR3 size: 12 residues. Germline assignment: CDR1 SNHLY and CDR2 FYNNEI. J was trimmed by 9 bases and V by 8 bases; bases with no gene match: 3. The CDR3 sequence is CASRGTGSPLHF. CDR3 bases read: TGTGCCAGCCGAGGGACAGGTTCACCC. Full variable domain (missing parts from reference TRBV2 and TRBJ1-6): EPEVTQTPSHQVTQMGQEVILRCVPISNHLYFYWYRQILGQKVEFLVSFYNNEISEKSEIFDDQFSVERPDGSNFTLKIRSTKLEDSAMYFCASRGTGSPLHFGNGTRLTVT.

The CDR3 here is CASSLGWTETYEQYF. Partial CDR3 DNA: TGTGCCAGCAGCTTAGGGTGGACAGAGACCTACGAG. The chain has TRBV11-2 and TRBJ2-7; a possible D gene is TRBD1 (6 bases). The DNA ends 3 residues before the CDR3 does, and the rest of the CDR3 is filled in from the germline J gene. This CDR3 has 15 amino acids. V lost 1 base, J lost 2 bases, and 12 bases lay in between. Germline V lookup: CDR1 SGHAT, CDR2 FQNNGV.

CDR3 residues: CASNREPSGTNTGELFF. Incomplete CDR3 DNA: TGTGCCAGCAACCGCGAGCCTAGCGGAACGAACACCGGGGAG. The chain carries TRBV7-3 and TRBJ2-2; TRBD2 agrees at 7 bases. The DNA ends 3 residues before the CDR3 does, and the rest of the CDR3 is filled in from the germline J gene. The CDR3 runs 17 residues. The ends lost 7 bases at V and 0 bases at J; junction bases unmatched: 11. Germline CDR1 reads SGHTA; CDR2 reads FQGTGA.

This chain's CDR3 is CASTGGSEQFF. The sequenced CDR3 bases are TGTGCCAGCACCGGTGGTAGTGAG. The chain links TRBV2 to TRBJ2-1; no definite D call. The read gets to within 3 residues of the CDR3 end, and the germline J gene fills in the rest. Germline V gene sequence: CDR1 SNHLY, CDR2 FYNNEI. The ends were cut back, 7 bases at V and 9 bases at J, with 10 bases in the middle. This CDR3 has 11 residues.

This clone was detected ten times or more. Read data end 3 residues before the CDR3 end; the end is taken from the germline J gene. V and J are TRBV7-7 and TRBJ2-3; TRBD2 agrees at 11 bases. Per the germline V gene, CDR1 is SSHAT and CDR2 is FNYEAQ (reference sequence). This CDR3 contains 13 residues. The CDR3 spells CATGTSGTDTQYF. The part of the CDR3 DNA that was read is TGTGCTACCGGGACTAGCGGTACAGATACG.

This clone occurred many times. The CDR3 end is not reached by the read, which stops 3 residues before it; the germline J gene fills it in. The rearrangement joins TRBV7-2 to TRBJ2-7, with a possible D match to TRBD2 (5 bases). The CDR3 contains 12 residues. V was pared by 5 bases and J by 1 base, with 6 bases between. Germline loops: CDR1 SGHTA, CDR2 FQGNSA. This CDR3 reads CASSRTSYEQYF. The DNA read from the CDR3 is TGTGCCAGCAGCAGGACTTCCTACGAG.

Concerning this clone itself: The CDR3 extends 3 residues past the end of the read, so its final part is completed from the germline J gene. This sequence joins TRBV7-9 and TRBJ1-2, with 9 bases aligning to TRBD1. The CDR3 consists of 13 residues. The V gene's germline CDR1 is SEHNR and CDR2 FQNEAQ (reference sequence). The CDR3 here is CASSNRGLWGYTF. The CDR3 bases that were read are TGTGCCAGCAGCAACAGGGGGCTCTGGGGC.